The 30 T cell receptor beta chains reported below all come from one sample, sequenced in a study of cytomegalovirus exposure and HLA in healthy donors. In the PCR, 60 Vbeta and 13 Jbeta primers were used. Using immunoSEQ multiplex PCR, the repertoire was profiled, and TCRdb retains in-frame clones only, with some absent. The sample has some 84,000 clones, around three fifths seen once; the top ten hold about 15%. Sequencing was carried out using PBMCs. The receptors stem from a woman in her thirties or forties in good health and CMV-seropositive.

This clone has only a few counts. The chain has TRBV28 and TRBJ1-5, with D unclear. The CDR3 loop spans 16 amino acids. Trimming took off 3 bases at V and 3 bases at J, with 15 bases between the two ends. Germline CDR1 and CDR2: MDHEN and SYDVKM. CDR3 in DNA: TGTGCCAGCAGTTTTAACTTGGGCCCATTCAATCAGCCCCAGCATTTT. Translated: CASSFNLGPFNQPQHF.

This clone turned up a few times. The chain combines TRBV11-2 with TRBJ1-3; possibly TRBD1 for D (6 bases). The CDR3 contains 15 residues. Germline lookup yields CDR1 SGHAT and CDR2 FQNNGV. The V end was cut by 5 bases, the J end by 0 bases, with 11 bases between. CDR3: CASSPRGFSGNTIYF. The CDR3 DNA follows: TGTGCCAGCAGCCCTAGGGGGTTCTCTGGAAACACCATATATTTT.

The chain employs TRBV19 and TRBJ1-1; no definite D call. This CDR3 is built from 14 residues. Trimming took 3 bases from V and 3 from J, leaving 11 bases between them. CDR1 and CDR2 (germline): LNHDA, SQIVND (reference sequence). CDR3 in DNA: TGTGCCAGTAGTATTAGGGAAGCGGACACTGAAGCTTTCTTT. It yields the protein CASSIREADTEAFF.

The CDR3 DNA sequence: TGTGCCAGTAGTGCTCAAGGGACAGGGGGGACTAACTATGGCTACACCTTC. Encoded protein: CASSAQGTGGTNYGYTF. The chain links TRBV19 to TRBJ1-2; TRBD1 matches 11 bases. The CDR3 runs to 17 residues. Germline V CDR1 and CDR2: LNHDA, SQIVND (reference sequence). Losses at the gene ends were 5 bases for V and 0 bases for J; bases not matched to a gene: 8.

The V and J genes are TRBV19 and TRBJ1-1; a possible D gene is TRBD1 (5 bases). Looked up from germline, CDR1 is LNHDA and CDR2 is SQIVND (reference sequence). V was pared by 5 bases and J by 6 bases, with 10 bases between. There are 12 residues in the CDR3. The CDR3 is CASSGTSAEAFF. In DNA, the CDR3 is TGTGCCAGTAGTGGGACTTCGGCTGAAGCTTTCTTT.

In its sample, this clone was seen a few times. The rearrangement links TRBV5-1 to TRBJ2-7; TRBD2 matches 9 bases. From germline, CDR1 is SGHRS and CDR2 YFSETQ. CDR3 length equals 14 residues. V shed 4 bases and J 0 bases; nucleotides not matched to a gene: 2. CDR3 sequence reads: CASSDSGGSYEQYF. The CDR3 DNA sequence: TGCGCCAGCAGCGATAGCGGGGGCTCCTACGAGCAGTACTTC.

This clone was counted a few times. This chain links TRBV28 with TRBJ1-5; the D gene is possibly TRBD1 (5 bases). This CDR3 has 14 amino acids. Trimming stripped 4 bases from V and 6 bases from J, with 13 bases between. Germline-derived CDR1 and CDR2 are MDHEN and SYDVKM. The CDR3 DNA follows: TGTGCCAGCAGTTCCCGACAGCGTGCTCAGCCCCAGCATTTT. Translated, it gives CASSSRQRAQPQHF.

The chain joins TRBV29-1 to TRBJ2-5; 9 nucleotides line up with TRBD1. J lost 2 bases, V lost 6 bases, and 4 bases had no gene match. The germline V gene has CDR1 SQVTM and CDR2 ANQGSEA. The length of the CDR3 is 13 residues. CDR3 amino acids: CSVQGAGQETQYF. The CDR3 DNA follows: TGCAGCGTACAGGGGGCAGGGCAAGAGACCCAGTACTTC. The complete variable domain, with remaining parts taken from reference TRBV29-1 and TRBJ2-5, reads SAVISQKPSRDICQRGTSLTIQCQVDSQVTMMFWYRQQPGQSLTLIATANQGSEATYESGFVIDKFPISRPNLTFSTLTVSNMSPEDSSIYLCSVQGAGQETQYFGPGTRLLVL.

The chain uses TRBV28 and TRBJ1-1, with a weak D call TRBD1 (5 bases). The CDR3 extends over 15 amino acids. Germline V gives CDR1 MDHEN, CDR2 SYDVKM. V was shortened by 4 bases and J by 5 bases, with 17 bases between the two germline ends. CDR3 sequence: CASSSETATATEAFF. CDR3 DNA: TGTGCCAGCAGTTCCGAGACAGCCACTGCGACTGAAGCTTTCTTT.

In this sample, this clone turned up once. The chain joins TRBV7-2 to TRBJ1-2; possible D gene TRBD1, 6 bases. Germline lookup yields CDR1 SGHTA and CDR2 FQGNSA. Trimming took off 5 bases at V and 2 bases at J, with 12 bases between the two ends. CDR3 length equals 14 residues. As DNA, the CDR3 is TGTGCCAGCAGCCCCGGACAGCGCAACTATGGCTACACCTTC. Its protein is CASSPGQRNYGYTF.

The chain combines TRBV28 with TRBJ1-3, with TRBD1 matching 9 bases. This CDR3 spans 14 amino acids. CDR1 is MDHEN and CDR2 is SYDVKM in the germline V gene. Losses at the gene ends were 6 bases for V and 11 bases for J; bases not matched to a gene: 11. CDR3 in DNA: TGTGCCAGCAGAGGTCCCGGGACAGGGAACCCCATATATTTT. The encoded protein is CASRGPGTGNPIYF.

CDR3 DNA: TGTGCCAGTAGTATTATAGCGGGAGCGGGCACCGGGGAGCTGTTTTTT. Its protein product is CASSIIAGAGTGELFF. The chain joins TRBV19 to TRBJ2-2; 9 bases line up with TRBD2. Losses at the gene ends were 3 bases for V and 4 bases for J; bases not matched to a gene: 6. The CDR3 totals 16 residues. CDR1 and CDR2 (germline): LNHDA, SQIVND (reference sequence).

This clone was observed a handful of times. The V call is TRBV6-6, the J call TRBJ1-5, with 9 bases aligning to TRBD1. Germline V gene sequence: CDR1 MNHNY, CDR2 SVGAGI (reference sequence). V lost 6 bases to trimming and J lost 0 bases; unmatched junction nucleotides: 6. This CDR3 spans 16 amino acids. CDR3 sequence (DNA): TGTGCCAGCAGCGTATCGACAGGGGGTAGCAATCAGCCCCAGCATTTT. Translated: CASSVSTGGSNQPQHF.

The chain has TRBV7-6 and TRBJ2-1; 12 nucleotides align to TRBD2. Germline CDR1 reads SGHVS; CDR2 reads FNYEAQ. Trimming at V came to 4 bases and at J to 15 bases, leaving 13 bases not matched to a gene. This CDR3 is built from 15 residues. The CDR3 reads CASSSQGLGLAGLFF. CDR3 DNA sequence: TGTGCCAGCAGCTCCCAAGGGTTAGGACTAGCGGGACTGTTCTTC.

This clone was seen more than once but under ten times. CDR3: CATTGGPTGELFF. CDR3 bases: TGTGCCACCACAGGGGGCCCCACCGGGGAGCTGTTTTTT. The V and J genes are TRBV27 and TRBJ2-2; TRBD1 aligns across 9 bases. This CDR3 comprises 13 residues. The germline gives CDR1 MNHEY, CDR2 SMNVEV (reference sequence). After removal of 10 bases from V and 4 bases from J, the junction contained 4 bases not matched to a gene.

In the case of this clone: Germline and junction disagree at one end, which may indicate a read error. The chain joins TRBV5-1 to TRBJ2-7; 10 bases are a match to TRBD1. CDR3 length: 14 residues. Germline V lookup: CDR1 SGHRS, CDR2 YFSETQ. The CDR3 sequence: CASSLLGGYGTGDF. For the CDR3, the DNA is TGCGCCAGCAGCCTCTTAGGGGGTTACGGGACAGGGGACTTC.

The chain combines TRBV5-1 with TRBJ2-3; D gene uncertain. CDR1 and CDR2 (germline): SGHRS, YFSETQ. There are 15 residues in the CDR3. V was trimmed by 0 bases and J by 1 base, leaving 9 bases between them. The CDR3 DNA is TGCGCCAGCAGCTTGGGCCAGGTACGCACAGATACGCAGTATTTT. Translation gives CASSLGQVRTDTQYF. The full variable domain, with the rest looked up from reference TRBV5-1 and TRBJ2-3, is KAGVTQTPRYLIKTRGQQVTLSCSPISGHRSVSWYQQTPGQGLQFLFEYFSETQRNKGNFPGRFSGRQFSNSRSEMNVSTLELGDSALYLCASSLGQVRTDTQYFGPGTRLTVL.

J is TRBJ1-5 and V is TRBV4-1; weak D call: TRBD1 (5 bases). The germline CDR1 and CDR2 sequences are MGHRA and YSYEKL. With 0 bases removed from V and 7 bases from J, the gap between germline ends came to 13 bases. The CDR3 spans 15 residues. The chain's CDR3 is CASSQDQGALQPQHF. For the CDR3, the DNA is TGCGCCAGCAGCCAAGATCAAGGGGCACTCCAGCCCCAGCATTTT.

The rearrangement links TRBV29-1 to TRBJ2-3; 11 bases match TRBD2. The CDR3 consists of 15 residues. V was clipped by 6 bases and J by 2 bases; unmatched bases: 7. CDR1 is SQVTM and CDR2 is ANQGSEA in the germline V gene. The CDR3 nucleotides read TGCAGCGTCGCTCCTAGCGGGAGGATCACAGATACGCAGTATTTT. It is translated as CSVAPSGRITDTQYF.

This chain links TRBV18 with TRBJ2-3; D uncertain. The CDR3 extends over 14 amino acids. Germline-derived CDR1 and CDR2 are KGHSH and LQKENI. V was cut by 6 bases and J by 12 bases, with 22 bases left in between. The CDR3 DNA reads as TGTGCCAGCTCCCCAGATACACAGATTAATAGTCAGTATTTT. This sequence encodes CASSPDTQINSQYF.

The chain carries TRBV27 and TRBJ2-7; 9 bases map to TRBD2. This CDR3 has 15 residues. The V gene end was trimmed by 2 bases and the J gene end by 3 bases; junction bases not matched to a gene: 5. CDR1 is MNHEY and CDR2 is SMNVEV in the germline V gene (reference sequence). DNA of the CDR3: TGTGCCAGCAGTTTAGCGACTAGCGGAGTCTACGAGCAGTACTTC. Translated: CASSLATSGVYEQYF.

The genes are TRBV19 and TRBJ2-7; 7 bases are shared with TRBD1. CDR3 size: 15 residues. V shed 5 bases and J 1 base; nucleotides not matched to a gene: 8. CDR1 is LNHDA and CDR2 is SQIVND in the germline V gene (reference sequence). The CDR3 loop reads CASSYYRGRSYEQYF. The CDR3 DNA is TGTGCCAGTAGTTACTACAGGGGTAGGTCCTACGAGCAGTACTTC.

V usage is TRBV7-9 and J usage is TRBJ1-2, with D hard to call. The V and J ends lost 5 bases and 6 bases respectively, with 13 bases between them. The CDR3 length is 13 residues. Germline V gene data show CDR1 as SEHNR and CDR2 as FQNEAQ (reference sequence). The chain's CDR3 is CASSPRVGDGYTF. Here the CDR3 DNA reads TGTGCCAGCAGCCCAAGGGTCGGGGATGGCTACACCTTC.

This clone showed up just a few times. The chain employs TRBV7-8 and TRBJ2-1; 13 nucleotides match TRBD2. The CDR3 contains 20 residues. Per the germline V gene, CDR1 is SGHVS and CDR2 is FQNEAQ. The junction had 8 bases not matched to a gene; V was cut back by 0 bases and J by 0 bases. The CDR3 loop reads CASSLASGTSGTGSYNEQFF. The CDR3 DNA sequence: TGTGCCAGCAGCTTAGCCTCCGGGACTAGCGGGACGGGCTCCTACAATGAGCAGTTCTTC.

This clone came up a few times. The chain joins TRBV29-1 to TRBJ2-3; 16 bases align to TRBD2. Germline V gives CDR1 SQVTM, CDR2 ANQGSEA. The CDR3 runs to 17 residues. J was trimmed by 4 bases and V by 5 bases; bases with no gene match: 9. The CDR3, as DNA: TGCAGCGTTTTACCGGGACTAGCGGGAGGGACCTCAGATACGCAGTATTTT. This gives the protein CSVLPGLAGGTSDTQYF.

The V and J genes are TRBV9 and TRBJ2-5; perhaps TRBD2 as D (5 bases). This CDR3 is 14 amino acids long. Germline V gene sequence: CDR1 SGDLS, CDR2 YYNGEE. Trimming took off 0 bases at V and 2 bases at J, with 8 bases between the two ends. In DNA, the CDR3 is TGTGCCAGCAGCGTAGCTCCGGGACAAGAGACCCAGTACTTC. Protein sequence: CASSVAPGQETQYF.

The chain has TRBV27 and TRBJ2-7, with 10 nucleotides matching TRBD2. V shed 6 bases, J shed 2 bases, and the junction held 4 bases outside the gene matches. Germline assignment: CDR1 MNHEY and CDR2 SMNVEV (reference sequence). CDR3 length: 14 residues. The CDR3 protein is CASRGTSVTYEQYF. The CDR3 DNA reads TGTGCCAGCAGGGGGACTAGCGTTACCTACGAGCAGTACTTC.

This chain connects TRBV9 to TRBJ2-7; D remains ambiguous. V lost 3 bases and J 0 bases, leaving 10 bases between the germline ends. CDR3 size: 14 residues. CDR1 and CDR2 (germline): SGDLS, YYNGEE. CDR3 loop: CASSGYRSSYEQYF. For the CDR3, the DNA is TGTGCCAGCAGCGGTTATAGGAGCTCCTACGAGCAGTACTTC. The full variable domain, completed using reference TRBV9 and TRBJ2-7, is DSGVTQTPKHLITATGQRVTLRCSPRSGDLSVYWYQQSLDQGLQFLIQYYNGEERAKGNILERFSAQQFPDLHSELNLSSLELGDSALYFCASSGYRSSYEQYFGPGTRLTVT.

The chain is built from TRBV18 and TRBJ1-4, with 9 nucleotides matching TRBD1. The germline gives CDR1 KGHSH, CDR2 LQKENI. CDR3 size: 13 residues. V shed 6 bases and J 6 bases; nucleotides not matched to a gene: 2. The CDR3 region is CASSTGGYEKLFF. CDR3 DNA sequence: TGTGCCAGCTCGACAGGGGGGTATGAAAAACTGTTTTTT.

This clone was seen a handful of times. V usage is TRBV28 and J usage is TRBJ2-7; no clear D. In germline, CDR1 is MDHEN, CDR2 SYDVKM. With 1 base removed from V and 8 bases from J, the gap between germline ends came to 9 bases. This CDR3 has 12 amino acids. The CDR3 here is CASSLSTIKQYF. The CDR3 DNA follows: TGTGCCAGCAGTTTATCTACGATCAAGCAGTACTTC.